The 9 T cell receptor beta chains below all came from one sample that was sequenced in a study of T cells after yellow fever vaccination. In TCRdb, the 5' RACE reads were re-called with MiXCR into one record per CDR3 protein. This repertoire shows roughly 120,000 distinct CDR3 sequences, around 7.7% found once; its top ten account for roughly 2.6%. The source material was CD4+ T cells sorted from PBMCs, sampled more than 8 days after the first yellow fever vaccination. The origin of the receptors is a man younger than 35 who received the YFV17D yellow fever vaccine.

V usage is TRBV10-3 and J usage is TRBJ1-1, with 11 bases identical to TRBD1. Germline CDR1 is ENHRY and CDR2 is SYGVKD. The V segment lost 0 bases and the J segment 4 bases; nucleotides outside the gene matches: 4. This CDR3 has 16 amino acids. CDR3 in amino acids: CAISESEGQGGTEAFF. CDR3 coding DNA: TGTGCCATCAGTGAGTCGGAGGGACAGGGGGGCACTGAAGCTTTCTTT.

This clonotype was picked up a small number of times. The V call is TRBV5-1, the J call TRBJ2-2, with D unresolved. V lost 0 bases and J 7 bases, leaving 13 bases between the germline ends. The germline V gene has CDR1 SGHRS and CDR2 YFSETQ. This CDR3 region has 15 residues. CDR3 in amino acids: CASSLGTPESGELFF. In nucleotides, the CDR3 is TGCGCCAGCAGCTTGGGAACGCCGGAGAGCGGGGAGCTGTTTTTT.

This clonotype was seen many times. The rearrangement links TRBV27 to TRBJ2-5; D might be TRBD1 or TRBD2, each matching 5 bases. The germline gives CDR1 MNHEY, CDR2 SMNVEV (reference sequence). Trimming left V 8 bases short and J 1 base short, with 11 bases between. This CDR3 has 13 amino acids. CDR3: CASRWGPQETQYF. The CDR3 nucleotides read TGTGCCAGCCGTTGGGGACCCCAAGAGACCCAGTACTTC.

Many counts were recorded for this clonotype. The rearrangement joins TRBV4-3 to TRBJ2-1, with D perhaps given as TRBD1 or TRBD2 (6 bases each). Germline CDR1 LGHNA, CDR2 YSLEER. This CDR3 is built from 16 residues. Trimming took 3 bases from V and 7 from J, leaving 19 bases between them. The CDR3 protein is CASSQGGLTRGNEQFF. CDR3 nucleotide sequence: TGCGCCAGCAGCCAGGGGGGACTTACAAGGGGGAATGAGCAGTTCTTC.

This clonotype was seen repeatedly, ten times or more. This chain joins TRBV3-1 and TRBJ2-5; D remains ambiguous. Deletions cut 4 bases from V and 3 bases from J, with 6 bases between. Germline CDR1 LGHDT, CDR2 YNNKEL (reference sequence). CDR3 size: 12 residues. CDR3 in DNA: TGTGCCAGCAGCCTAACTGAAGAGACCCAGTACTTC. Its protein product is CASSLTEETQYF.

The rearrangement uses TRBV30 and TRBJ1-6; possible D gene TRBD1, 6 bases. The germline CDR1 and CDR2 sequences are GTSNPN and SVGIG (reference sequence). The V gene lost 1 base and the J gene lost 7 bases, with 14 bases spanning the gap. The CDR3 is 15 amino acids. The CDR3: CAWSGRRRGNSPLHF. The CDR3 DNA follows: TGTGCCTGGAGTGGCCGCCGTAGGGGGAATTCACCCCTCCACTTT.

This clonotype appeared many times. CDR3 in amino acids: CASSLWGQASEKLFF. The CDR3 region has the DNA TGTGCCAGCAGCTTATGGGGACAGGCTTCTGAAAAACTGTTTTTT. The rearrangement joins TRBV7-2 to TRBJ1-4; 8 nucleotides align to TRBD1. Per the germline V gene, CDR1 is SGHTA and CDR2 is FQGNSA. With 2 bases clipped from V and 7 bases from J, the junction kept 6 bases outside the gene matches. This CDR3 has 15 amino acids.

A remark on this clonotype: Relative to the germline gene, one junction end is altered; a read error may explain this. CDR3 sequence reads: CACSLKGVAGGLWETQYF. The CDR3 DNA is TGTGCCTGCAGCTTAAAGGGAGTAGCGGGGGGGCTGTGGGAGACCCAGTACTTC. The V and J genes are TRBV11-2 and TRBJ2-5; 11 nucleotides line up with TRBD2. The CDR3 runs 18 residues. The germline V gene encodes CDR1 SGHAT and CDR2 FQNNGV.

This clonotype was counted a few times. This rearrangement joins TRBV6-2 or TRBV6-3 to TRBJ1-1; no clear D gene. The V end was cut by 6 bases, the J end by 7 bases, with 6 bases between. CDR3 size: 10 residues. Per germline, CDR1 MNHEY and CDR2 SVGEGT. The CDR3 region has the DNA TGTGCCAGCAGGGATTTTGAAGCTTTCTTT. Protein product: CASRDFEAFF.